The sequence of this TCR beta chain was determined in a study of T-cell memory formation after mild COVID-19. Remarks on this clonotype: Its target is not known.

The trim removed 0 bases at V and 11 bases at J, leaving 9 bases unmatched. The CDR3 length is 15 residues. Germline V gives CDR1 SGHRS, CDR2 YFSETQ. TCRdb reprocessed the 5' RACE reads with MiXCR, giving one entry per CDR3 protein. Of 300,000 or so distinct CDR3 sequences listed, about 15% are singletons. General study findings and limits: Proof of SARS-CoV-2 specificity was absent for the second-wave clones that crested on day 37.

This receptor was taken from a man aged 18 to 29 who had mild COVID-19 (a few samples of this study predate the infection). Cell type and time point are not known. The chain recombines TRBV5-1 with TRBJ2-3; 10 bases fit TRBD2. Sequenced input: PBMCs or a T cell subset sorted from them (not recorded which). The CDR3 is CASSLGGAGGPWQYF. The CDR3, as DNA: TGCGCCAGCAGCTTGGGCGGAGCGGGGGGGCCTTGGCAGTATTTT.